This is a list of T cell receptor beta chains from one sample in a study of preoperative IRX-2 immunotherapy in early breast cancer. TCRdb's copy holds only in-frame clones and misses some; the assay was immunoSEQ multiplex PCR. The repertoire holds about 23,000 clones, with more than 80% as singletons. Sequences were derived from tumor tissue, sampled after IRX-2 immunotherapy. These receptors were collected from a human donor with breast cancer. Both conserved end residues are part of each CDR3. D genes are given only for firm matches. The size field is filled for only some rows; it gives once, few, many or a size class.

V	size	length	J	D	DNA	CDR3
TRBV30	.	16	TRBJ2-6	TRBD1	TGTGCCTGGAAAAGGACAGGAGTCTCTGGGGCCAACGTCCTGACTTTC	CAWKRTGVSGANVLTF
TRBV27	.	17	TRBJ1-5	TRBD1	TGTGCCAGCAGTAAGGACAGGGCAGGGATGAGCAATCAGCCCCAGCATTTT	CASSKDRAGMSNQPQHF
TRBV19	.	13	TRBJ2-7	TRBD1	TGTGCCAGTAGTCCGGGACAGACTTACGAGCAGTACTTC	CASSPGQTYEQYF
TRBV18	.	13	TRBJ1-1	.	TGTGCCAGCTCACCACAGAAGAACACTGAAGCTTTCTTT	CASSPQKNTEAFF
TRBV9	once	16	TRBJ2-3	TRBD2	TGTGCCAGCAGCGTAGGTGTGGGGACTAGTTATGATACGCAGTATTTT	CASSVGVGTSYDTQYF
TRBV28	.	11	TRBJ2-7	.	TGTGCCAGCAGTTTATGGCACGAGCAGTACTTC	CASSLWHEQYF
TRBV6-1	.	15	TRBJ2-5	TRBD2	TGTGCCAGCAGAGAAAGCGGGAGCGTTGCAGAGACCCAGTACTTC	CASRESGSVAETQYF
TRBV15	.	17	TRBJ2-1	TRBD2	TGTGCCACCAGCAGAGATTTCCAGGGACTAGCGGGGGAGGGGGGTTTCTTC	CATSRDFQGLAGEGGFF
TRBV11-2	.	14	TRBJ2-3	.	TGTGCCAGCAGCTTAGGGGCGGCCACAGATACGCAGTATTTT	CASSLGAATDTQYF
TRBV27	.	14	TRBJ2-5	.	TGTGCCACCGGAACCACCAACCTCCGGGGGACCCAGTACTTC	CATGTTNLRGTQYF
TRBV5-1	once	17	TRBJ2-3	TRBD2	TGCGCCAGCAGCGAGAACGTTGGCGGGAGGGGGTCAGATACGCAGTATTTT	CASSENVGGRGSDTQYF
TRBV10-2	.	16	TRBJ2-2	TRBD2	TGCGCCAGCATCGGGACTAGCGGGGGAAACACCGGGGAGCTGTTTTTT	CASIGTSGGNTGELFF
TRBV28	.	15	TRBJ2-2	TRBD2	TGTGCCAGTAAAGTGGGGACTAGTGACACCGGGGAGCTGTTTTTT	CASKVGTSDTGELFF
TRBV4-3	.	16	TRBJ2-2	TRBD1	TGCGCCAGCAGCCCCGGTCAGGGGGCGCTGACCGGGGAGCTGTTTTTT	CASSPGQGALTGELFF
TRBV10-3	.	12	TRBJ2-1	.	TGTGCCTCGGGGACCCTGGGGAATGAGCAGTTCTTC	CASGTLGNEQFF
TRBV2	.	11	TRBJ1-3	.	TGTGCCAGCGGCACCCTAAACACCATATATTTT	CASGTLNTIYF
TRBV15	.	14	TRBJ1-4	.	TGTGCCACCAGCTACCGAACAACTAATGAAAAACTGTTTTTT	CATSYRTTNEKLFF